Shown below are 7 T cell receptor beta chains from a single sample sequenced in a study of T cells in Graves' hyperthyroidism and ophthalmopathy. There were TCR beta CDR3 regions amplified from RNA transcripts. First-round RT-PCR of the TCR CDR3 relied on the HTBI primer set. TCRdb re-called the multiplex PCR reads with MiXCR, one entry per CDR3 protein. Of 550,000 to 650,000 distinct CDR3 sequences in the sample, around 14% are singletons; the top ten hold less than 6%. Sequencing input: blood. The receptors were sampled from a woman aged 25-40 years with Graves' hyperthyroidism that later progressed to Graves' ophthalmopathy.

This clonotype turned up a few times. The chain joins TRBV30 to TRBJ2-5; TRBD2 agrees at 12 bases. The germline CDR1 and CDR2 sequences are GTSNPN and SVGIG (reference sequence). V was pared by 5 bases and J by 0 bases, with 10 bases of the junction left unmatched. The CDR3 totals 17 residues. The CDR3 loop reads CAWGPGLAGGYQETQYF. In DNA, the CDR3 is TGTGCCTGGGGGCCCGGTCTAGCGGGAGGGTACCAAGAGACCCAGTACTTC.

This clonotype was counted at least ten times. This rearrangement joins TRBV25-1 to TRBJ1-1, with D unclear. V gave up 7 bases and J gave up 5 bases, with 11 bases separating them. The CDR3 loop spans 12 amino acids. Germline CDR1 reads MGHDK; CDR2 reads SYGVNS. The CDR3 DNA reads as TGTGCCAGCACCCACGTCGGAACTGAAGCTTTCTTT. This gives the protein CASTHVGTEAFF. Combining the CDR3 with reference TRBV25-1 and TRBJ1-1 gives the whole variable domain EADIYQTPRYLVIGTGKKITLECSQTMGHDKMYWYQQDPGMELHLIHYSYGVNSTEKGDLSSESTVSRIRTEHFPLTLESARPSHTSQYLCASTHVGTEAFFGQGTRLTVV.

This clonotype was found many times. The J gene is TRBJ1-5, the V gene TRBV6-1; D is possibly TRBD1 (5 bases). Germline assignment: CDR1 MNHNS and CDR2 SASEGT. This CDR3 comprises 14 residues. Deletions cut 6 bases from V and 4 bases from J, with 13 bases between. In DNA form, the CDR3 reads TGTGCCAGCAGAACCCCAGGGCTGAATCAGCCCCAGCATTTT. Protein product: CASRTPGLNQPQHF.

This clonotype came up many times. The rearrangement uses TRBV20-1 and TRBJ2-1, with 12 bases lining up with TRBD2. The CDR3 has 16 amino acids. J gave up 6 bases and V 6 bases, and 12 bases lay outside the gene matches. CDR1 DFQATT and CDR2 SNEGSKA come from the germline V gene (reference sequence). The CDR3 nucleotides are TGCAGTGCCCCAGGGACTAGCGGGCTCTTTCGCAATGAGCAGTTCTTC. Protein product: CSAPGTSGLFRNEQFF.

This clonotype was detected many times. V usage is TRBV5-1 and J usage is TRBJ1-2, with D perhaps matching TRBD1 (5 bases). CDR3 length: 14 amino acids. Germline CDR1 SGHRS, CDR2 YFSETQ. The V end lost 4 bases, the J end lost 3 bases, and 13 bases lay between the germline ends. CDR3 bases: TGCGCCAGCAGCCTGGTAGGGGAAGACTATGGCTACACCTTC. Protein sequence: CASSLVGEDYGYTF. The full variable domain, its missing parts supplied by reference TRBV5-1 and TRBJ1-2, is KAGVTQTPRYLIKTRGQQVTLSCSPISGHRSVSWYQQTPGQGLQFLFEYFSETQRNKGNFPGRFSGRQFSNSRSEMNVSTLELGDSALYLCASSLVGEDYGYTFGSGTRLTVV.

V usage is TRBV5-5 and J usage is TRBJ2-7, with 9 bases matching TRBD2. Per the germline V gene, CDR1 is SGHKS and CDR2 is YYEKEE (reference sequence). This CDR3 is built from 15 residues. Unmatched junction bases numbered 6, after V lost 0 bases and J lost 5 bases. This CDR3 reads CASSLVGLAGDEQYF. CDR3 DNA: TGTGCCAGCAGCTTGGTGGGACTAGCTGGGGACGAGCAGTACTTC.

The chain recombines TRBV19 with TRBJ1-1, with TRBD1 as a possible D gene (5 bases). The CDR3 has 14 residues. Trimming pared 6 bases from V and 3 bases from J, leaving 14 bases between. CDR1 is LNHDA and CDR2 is SQIVND in the germline V gene (reference sequence). The DNA for the CDR3 is TGTGCCAGTAGCCCCGGGACTTGGGACACTGAAGCTTTCTTT. This codes for CASSPGTWDTEAFF.